This T cell receptor (beta chain) was sequenced in a study of cytomegalovirus exposure and HLA in healthy donors. Germline CDR1 and CDR2: MNHNS and SASEGT. V gave up 3 bases and J gave up 1 base, with 15 bases separating them. CDR3 length: 16 amino acids. This clone came up once. The sample holds other DNA sequences that translate to the same CDR3. A multiplex PCR was run with 60 Vbeta primers and 13 Jbeta primers. TCRdb's table, derived via immunoSEQ multiplex PCR, lists solely in-frame clones and lacks some. This table holds around 150,000 clones, around 74% found once. V gene TRBV6-1 combines with J gene TRBJ1-1; TRBD1 is a possible D gene (6 bases). This clonotype originated in a woman aged 25 to 39 in good health and CMV-seronegative. The sample was PBMCs. The CDR3 coding sequence is TGTGCCAGCAGTGATTCAGGGGCTCGTGGGAACACTGAAGCTTTCTTT. Its protein product is CASSDSGARGNTEAFF.